This record covers a single T cell receptor (beta chain). The antigen is not known. The CDR3 covers 14 residues. Deletions cut 3 bases from V and 5 bases from J, with 10 bases between. CDR1 KGHSH and CDR2 LQKENI come from the germline V gene. This entry belongs to a study of CD8 T cells in ankylosing spondylitis. General study results and limits: Fewer than ten highly homologous variants made up a TCR beta motif that seemed to typify ankylosing spondylitis blood.

TCRdb reprocessed the 5' RACE reads via MiXCR and lists one record per CDR3 protein. Of a few hundred thousand distinct CDR3 sequences in the sample, more than 9.5% were seen once. The specimen sequenced was blood, either unsorted or a sorted T cell fraction (not recorded which). J is TRBJ1-4 and V is TRBV18, with no clear D. The sequence derives from a male donor with ankylosing spondylitis. CDR3 sequence (DNA): TGTGCCAGCTCACCGTACGGCGGGAATGAAAAACTGTTTTTT. This encodes CASSPYGGNEKLFF.